These 27 T cell receptor beta chains share one sample of origin, sequenced in a study of identical twins. TCRdb independently ran MiXCR on the 5' RACE reads; one entry per CDR3 protein. The data show about 690,000 distinct CDR3 sequences, roughly 20% seen once. The sample was also linked to a second study, of T cells expressing NK-cell markers.

The sequencing sample was made of PBMCs. The source is a woman aged 18-29 years in good health.

As concerns this clonotype: Germline and junction disagree at one end, which may indicate a read error. The chain has TRBV10-2 and TRBJ2-5; 7 bases agree with TRBD1. Germline CDR1 reads WSHSY; CDR2 reads SAAADI. This CDR3 spans 12 amino acids. The CDR3 reads CASSTGAETQNF. The DNA of the CDR3 is TGCGCCAGCAGTACAGGGGCCGAGACCCAGAACTTC.

This chain joins TRBV5-1 and TRBJ2-7; D uncertain. This CDR3 is 14 amino acids long. Germline V gene sequence: CDR1 SGHRS, CDR2 YFSETQ. Between the trimmed V and J ends, which lost 0 bases and 3 bases, there was a span of 10 bases. CDR3: CASSLESSDYEQYF. The CDR3 bases are TGCGCCAGCAGCTTGGAGAGCTCCGACTACGAGCAGTACTTC.

V and J are TRBV25-1 and TRBJ1-4; no firm D call. Trimming took 7 bases from V and 4 from J, leaving 4 bases between them. CDR3 length: 11 amino acids. Germline V gives CDR1 MGHDK, CDR2 SYGVNS. CDR3 sequence: CASTDNEKLFF. The CDR3 DNA reads as TGTGCCAGCACCGATAATGAAAAACTGTTTTTT. The full variable domain, rest sourced from reference TRBV25-1 and TRBJ1-4, is EADIYQTPRYLVIGTGKKITLECSQTMGHDKMYWYQQDPGMELHLIHYSYGVNSTEKGDLSSESTVSRIRTEHFPLTLESARPSHTSQYLCASTDNEKLFFGSGTQLSVL.

This clonotype was observed a few times. The chain recombines TRBV6-5 with TRBJ2-3; no clear D gene. The V gene's germline CDR1 is MNHEY and CDR2 SVGAGI. V was shortened by 6 bases and J by 5 bases, with 9 bases between the two germline ends. The CDR3 loop spans 12 amino acids. CDR3 in DNA: TGTGCCAGCAGCCCACGGCAAGATACGCAGTATTTT. Translation gives CASSPRQDTQYF.

A word on this clonotype: Without the conserved terminal phenylalanine or tryptophan, this CDR3 likely stems from a read error. It is unclear where the CDR3 begins or ends on the DNA, so no DNA is shown, and the CDR3 is as TCRdb lists it. Here the CDR3 reads CSARTASGPGI. V usage is TRBV20-1 and J usage is TRBJ2-1; TRBD1 was called by the table and not checked on the DNA. Including both end residues, the CDR3 is 11 amino acids long. Per the germline V gene, CDR1 is DFQATT and CDR2 is SNEGSKA (reference sequence).

This clonotype occurred a few times. This chain uses TRBV28 with TRBJ2-1, with 9 bases fitting TRBD1. Germline V gene data show CDR1 as MDHEN and CDR2 as SYDVKM. The CDR3 sequence is 15 residues long. Losses at the gene ends were 5 bases for V and 4 bases for J; bases not matched to a gene: 6. CDR3 residues: CASSEIGQGYNEQFF. Written as DNA, the CDR3 is TGTGCCAGCAGTGAAATAGGACAGGGGTACAATGAGCAGTTCTTC.

This clonotype was counted between two and nine times. The rearrangement uses TRBV6-4 and TRBJ2-3; tentative D call: TRBD2 (6 bases). In germline, CDR1 is MRHNA, CDR2 SNTAGT. The CDR3 has 15 amino acids. The V gene lost 3 bases and the J gene lost 2 bases, with 12 bases spanning the gap. This CDR3 reads CASSEGTGDTDTQYF. In DNA, the CDR3 is TGTGCCAGCAGTGAAGGGACGGGAGACACAGATACGCAGTATTTT.

The CDR3 here is CSAREYRKAYEQYF. The DNA of the CDR3 is TGCAGTGCTAGAGAGTACCGGAAAGCCTACGAGCAGTACTTC. The chain employs TRBV20-1 and TRBJ2-7; D ambiguous. CDR3 length: 14 amino acids. CDR1 DFQATT and CDR2 SNEGSKA come from the germline V gene (reference sequence). Between the trimmed V and J ends, which lost 0 bases and 2 bases, there was a span of 11 bases.

The chain links TRBV20-1 to TRBJ1-1, with D unresolved. V was pared by 2 bases and J by 0 bases, with 4 bases between. CDR1 and CDR2 (germline): DFQATT, SNEGSKA (reference sequence). The CDR3 extends over 12 amino acids. The CDR3 protein is CSARNLNTEAFF. For the CDR3, the DNA is TGCAGTGCTAGAAATTTGAACACTGAAGCTTTCTTT.

This clonotype was detected only a few times. This sequence joins TRBV20-1 and TRBJ2-2; D ambiguous. Germline CDR1 DFQATT, CDR2 SNEGSKA (reference sequence). Trimming took 7 bases from V and 7 from J, leaving 13 bases between them. The CDR3 totals 12 residues. The CDR3 nucleotides read TGCAGTGGTGTTGGGTCCGGCGGGGAGCTGTTTTTT. Its translation is CSGVGSGGELFF.

The chain carries TRBV7-2 and TRBJ2-7; D might be TRBD1 (6 bases). This CDR3 region has 13 residues. Germline lookup yields CDR1 SGHTA and CDR2 FQGNSA. The ends were cut back, 3 bases at V and 5 bases at J, with 11 bases in the middle. The CDR3 loop is CASSFRGVNEQYF. Written as DNA, the CDR3 is TGTGCCAGCAGCTTCAGGGGAGTAAACGAGCAGTACTTC.

The chain carries TRBV15 and TRBJ2-1; D unresolved. Germline V gene sequence: CDR1 LNHNV, CDR2 YYDKDF (reference sequence). CDR3 length: 13 residues. V was cut by 8 bases and J by 0 bases, with 8 bases left in between. CDR3 loop: CATAHSSYNEQFF. The CDR3 region has the DNA TGTGCCACCGCCCACAGCTCCTACAATGAGCAGTTCTTC.

The chain is built from TRBV12-1 and TRBJ2-5; TRBD1 was called by the table and not checked on the DNA. TRBV12-1 is shown as a pseudogene. The CDR3 is made up of 14 amino acids. The CDR3 sequence: CASSSRERQETQYF. In nucleotides, the CDR3 is TGTGCCAGCAGCTCCCGGGAACGGCAAGAGACCCAGTACTTC.

This clonotype was seen at least ten times. The chain recombines TRBV27 with TRBJ2-7; 9 nucleotides line up with TRBD1. Germline assignment: CDR1 MNHEY and CDR2 SMNVEV (reference sequence). This CDR3 comprises 13 residues. The J segment lost 2 bases and the V segment lost 5 bases, leaving 1 base of the junction unmatched. CDR3 protein: CASSGTGTYEQYF. Here the CDR3 DNA reads TGTGCCAGCAGTGGGACAGGGACCTACGAGCAGTACTTC.

The gene calls are TRBV7-9 and TRBJ1-2; D uncertain. This CDR3 region has 14 residues. V was pared by 3 bases and J by 6 bases, with 14 bases between. Germline V gene data show CDR1 as SEHNR and CDR2 as FQNEAQ (reference sequence). The CDR3 loop reads CASSFPVASNGYTF. CDR3 nucleotides: TGTGCCAGCAGCTTCCCGGTGGCTTCTAATGGCTACACCTTC.

This clonotype has at least ten counts. The chain has TRBV2 and TRBJ1-1; D remains ambiguous. The V end was cut by 6 bases, the J end by 10 bases, with 12 bases between. The CDR3 extends over 11 amino acids. Germline CDR1 reads SNHLY; CDR2 reads FYNNEI. CDR3 in amino acids: CASSQTDRAFF. The CDR3 DNA reads as TGTGCCAGCAGCCAAACCGACCGAGCTTTCTTT.

This clonotype was observed many times. The chain carries TRBV12-5 and TRBJ2-3; D remains unclear. Trimming shortened V by 5 bases and J by 5 bases, and 5 bases separated the two germline ends. The germline CDR1 and CDR2 sequences are LGHNT and FRNRAP. The CDR3 has 11 amino acids. The CDR3 loop reads CASGAQDTQYF. The CDR3 bases are TGTGCTAGTGGTGCCCAAGATACGCAGTATTTT. The variable domain in full, completed from reference TRBV12-5 and TRBJ2-3, reads DARVTQTPRHKVTEMGQEVTMRCQPILGHNTVFWYRQTMMQGLELLAYFRNRAPLDDSGMPKDRFSAEMPDATLATLKIQPSEPRDSAVYFCASGAQDTQYFGPGTRLTVL.

In this sample, this clonotype turned up a few times. The chain has TRBV12-3 or TRBV12-4 and TRBJ1-1, with 8 nucleotides matching TRBD1. The length of the CDR3 is 14 residues. J was trimmed by 6 bases and V by 6 bases; bases with no gene match: 9. The CDR3 nucleotides read TGTGCCAGCAGCTGGGACAGGTTGACGGCTGAAGCTTTCTTT. The encoded protein is CASSWDRLTAEAFF.

This chain links TRBV12-3 or TRBV12-4 with TRBJ2-7; possible D gene TRBD1, 6 bases. This CDR3 spans 12 amino acids. V lost 0 bases and J lost 12, with 12 bases in between. The CDR3 region is CASSLAEGGRYF. The CDR3 nucleotides read TGTGCCAGCAGTTTAGCGGAAGGGGGAAGGTACTTC.

J is TRBJ2-7 and V is TRBV5-1; D unresolved. The germline V gene encodes CDR1 SGHRS and CDR2 YFSETQ. With 0 bases removed from V and 2 bases from J, the gap between germline ends came to 12 bases. This CDR3 region has 15 residues. The CDR3, as DNA: TGCGCCAGCAGCTTGGGGGTGACGGCCGCCTACGAGCAGTACTTC. As protein: CASSLGVTAAYEQYF.

CDR3: CASSLLGETTEAFF. The CDR3 bases are TGTGCCAGCAGCTTACTGGGTGAAACAACTGAAGCTTTCTTT. The genes are TRBV7-9 and TRBJ1-1; D is unresolved. Between the trimmed V and J ends, which lost 2 bases and 5 bases, there was a span of 12 bases. Germline assignment: CDR1 SEHNR and CDR2 FQNEAQ (reference sequence). This CDR3 comprises 14 residues.

This clonotype was detected a few times. The CDR3 sequence: CSAMTVGLGYNEQFF. In nucleotides, the CDR3 is TGCAGTGCGATGACCGTTGGACTAGGTTACAATGAGCAGTTCTTC. The chain is built from TRBV20-1 and TRBJ2-1, with TRBD2 matching over 7 bases. The germline gives CDR1 DFQATT, CDR2 SNEGSKA (reference sequence). The J segment lost 4 bases and the V segment lost 6 bases, leaving 12 bases of the junction unmatched. CDR3 size: 15 residues.

In this sample, this clonotype turned up many times. The chain recombines TRBV10-3 with TRBJ1-1, with D possibly being TRBD1 (6 bases). CDR3 size: 15 residues. Trimming left V 6 bases short and J 2 bases short, with 16 bases between. Germline loops: CDR1 ENHRY, CDR2 SYGVKD. This CDR3 reads CAISPGQSINTEAFF. CDR3 DNA sequence: TGTGCCATCAGCCCGGGACAATCCATCAACACTGAAGCTTTCTTT.

V gene TRBV9 combines with J gene TRBJ2-3; a weak D match, TRBD1 (6 bases). Germline V gene data show CDR1 as SGDLS and CDR2 as YYNGEE. V dropped 5 bases and J dropped 2 bases, with 15 bases sitting between them. The CDR3 consists of 15 residues. CDR3 DNA: TGTGCCAGCAGGCCATGGGACACGCTCACAGATACGCAGTATTTT. It encodes CASRPWDTLTDTQYF. The whole variable domain, remainder taken from reference TRBV9 and TRBJ2-3, is DSGVTQTPKHLITATGQRVTLRCSPRSGDLSVYWYQQSLDQGLQFLIQYYNGEERAKGNILERFSAQQFPDLHSELNLSSLELGDSALYFCASRPWDTLTDTQYFGPGTRLTVL.

This clonotype was counted at least ten times. The chain uses TRBV7-8 and TRBJ2-3, with a possible D match to TRBD2 (5 bases). The CDR3 length is 12 residues. Per the germline V gene, CDR1 is SGHVS and CDR2 is FQNEAQ. The V and J ends lost 4 bases and 6 bases respectively, with 8 bases between them. Here the CDR3 reads CASSSGFDTQYF. The CDR3 nucleotides read TGTGCCAGCAGCTCGGGATTTGATACGCAGTATTTT. The full variable domain, in which reference TRBV7-8 and TRBJ2-3 provide the parts outside the CDR3, is GAGVSQSPRYKVAKRGQDVALRCDPISGHVSLFWYQQALGQGPEFLTYFQNEAQLDKSGLPSDRFFAERPEGSVSTLKIQRTQQEDSAVYLCASSSGFDTQYFGPGTRLTVL.

Only a few counts were recorded for this clonotype. The chain recombines TRBV6-1 with TRBJ2-5, with 10 bases lining up with TRBD1. The CDR3 consists of 16 residues. Unmatched junction bases numbered 7, after V lost 5 bases and J lost 1 base. CDR1 and CDR2 (germline): MNHNS, SASEGT. CDR3 DNA sequence: TGTGCCAGCAGTCGCAGTTGGACAGGGGGCCAAGAGACCCAGTACTTC. The encoded protein is CASSRSWTGGQETQYF.

Ten or more counts support this clonotype. This chain uses TRBV20-1 with TRBJ1-5, with D uncertain. The CDR3 sequence is 12 residues long. Trimming removed 4 bases from V and 3 bases from J, with 7 bases in between. The germline gives CDR1 DFQATT, CDR2 SNEGSKA (reference sequence). CDR3 DNA sequence: TGCAGTGCTACCTCCACCAATCAGCCCCAGCATTTT. Protein: CSATSTNQPQHF.